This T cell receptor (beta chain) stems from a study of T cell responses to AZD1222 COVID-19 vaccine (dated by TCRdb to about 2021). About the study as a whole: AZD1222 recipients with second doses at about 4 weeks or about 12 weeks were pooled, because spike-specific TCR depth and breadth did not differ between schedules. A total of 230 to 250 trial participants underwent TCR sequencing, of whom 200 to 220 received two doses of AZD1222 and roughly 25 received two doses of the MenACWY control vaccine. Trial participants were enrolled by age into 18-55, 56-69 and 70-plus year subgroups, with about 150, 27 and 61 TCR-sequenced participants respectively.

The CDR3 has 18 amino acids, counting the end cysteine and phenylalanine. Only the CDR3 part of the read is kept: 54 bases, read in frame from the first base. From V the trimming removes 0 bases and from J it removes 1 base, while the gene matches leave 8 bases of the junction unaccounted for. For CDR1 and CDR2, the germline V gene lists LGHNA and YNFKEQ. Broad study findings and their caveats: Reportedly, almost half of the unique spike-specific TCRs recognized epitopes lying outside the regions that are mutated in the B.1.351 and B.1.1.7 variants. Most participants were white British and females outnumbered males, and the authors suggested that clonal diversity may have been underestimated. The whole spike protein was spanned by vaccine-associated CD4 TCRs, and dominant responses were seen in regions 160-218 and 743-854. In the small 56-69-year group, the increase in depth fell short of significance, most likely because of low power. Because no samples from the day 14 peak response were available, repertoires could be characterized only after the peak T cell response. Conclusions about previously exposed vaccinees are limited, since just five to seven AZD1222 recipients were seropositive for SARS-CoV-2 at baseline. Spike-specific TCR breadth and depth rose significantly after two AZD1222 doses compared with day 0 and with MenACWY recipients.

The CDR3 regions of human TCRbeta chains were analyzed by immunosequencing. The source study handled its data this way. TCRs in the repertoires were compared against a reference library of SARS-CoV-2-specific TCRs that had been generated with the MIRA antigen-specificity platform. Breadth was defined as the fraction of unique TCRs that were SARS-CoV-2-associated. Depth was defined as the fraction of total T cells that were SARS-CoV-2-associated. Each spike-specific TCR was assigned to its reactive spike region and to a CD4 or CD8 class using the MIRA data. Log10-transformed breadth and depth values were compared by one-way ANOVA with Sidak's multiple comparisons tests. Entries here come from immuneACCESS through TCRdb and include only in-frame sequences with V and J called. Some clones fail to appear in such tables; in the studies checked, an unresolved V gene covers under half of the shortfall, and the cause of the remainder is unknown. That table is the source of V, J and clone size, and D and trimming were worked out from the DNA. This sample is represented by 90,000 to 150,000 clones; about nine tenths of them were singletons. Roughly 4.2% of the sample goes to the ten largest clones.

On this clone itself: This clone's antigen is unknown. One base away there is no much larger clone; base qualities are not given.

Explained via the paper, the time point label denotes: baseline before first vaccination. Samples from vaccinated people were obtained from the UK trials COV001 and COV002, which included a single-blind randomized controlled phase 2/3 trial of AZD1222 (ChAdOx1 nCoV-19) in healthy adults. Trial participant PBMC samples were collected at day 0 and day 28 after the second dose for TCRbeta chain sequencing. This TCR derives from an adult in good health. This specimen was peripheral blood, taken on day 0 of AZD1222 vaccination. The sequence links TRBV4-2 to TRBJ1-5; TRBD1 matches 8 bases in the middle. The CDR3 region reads CASSQEGATGASNQPQHF. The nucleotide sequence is TGTGCCAGCAGCCAAGAAGGAGCGACAGGGGCCAGCAATCAGCCCCAGCATTTT.